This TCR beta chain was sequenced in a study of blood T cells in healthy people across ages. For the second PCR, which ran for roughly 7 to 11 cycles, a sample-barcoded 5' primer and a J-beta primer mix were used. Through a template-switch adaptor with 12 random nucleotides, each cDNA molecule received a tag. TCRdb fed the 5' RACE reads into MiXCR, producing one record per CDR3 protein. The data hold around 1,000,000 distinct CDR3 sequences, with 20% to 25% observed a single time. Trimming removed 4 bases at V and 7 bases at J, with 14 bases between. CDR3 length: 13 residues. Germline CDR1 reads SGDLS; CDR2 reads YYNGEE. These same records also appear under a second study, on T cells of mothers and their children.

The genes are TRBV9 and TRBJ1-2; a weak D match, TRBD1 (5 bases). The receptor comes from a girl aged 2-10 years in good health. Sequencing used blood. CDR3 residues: CASSPTPGGGYTF. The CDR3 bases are TGTGCCAGCAGCCCCACACCTGGGGGTGGCTACACCTTC.